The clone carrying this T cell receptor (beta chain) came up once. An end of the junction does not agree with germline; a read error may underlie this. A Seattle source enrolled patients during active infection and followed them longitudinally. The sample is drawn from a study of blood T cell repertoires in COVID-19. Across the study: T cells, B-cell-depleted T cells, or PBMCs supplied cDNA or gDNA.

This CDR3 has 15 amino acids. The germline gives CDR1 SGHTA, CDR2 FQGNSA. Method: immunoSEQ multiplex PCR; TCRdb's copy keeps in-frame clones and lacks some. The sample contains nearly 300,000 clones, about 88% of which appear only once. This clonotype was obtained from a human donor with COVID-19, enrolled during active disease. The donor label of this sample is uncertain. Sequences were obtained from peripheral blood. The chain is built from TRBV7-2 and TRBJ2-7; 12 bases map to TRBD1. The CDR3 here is CASTLGTGGFYEQYF. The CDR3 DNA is TGTGCCAGCACCTTAGGGACAGGGGGCTTCTACGAGCAGTACTTC.